This T cell receptor (beta chain) is drawn from a study of T cell responses to AZD1222 COVID-19 vaccine. Study-wide findings and caveats: Most donors were white British and more were female, and clonal diversity was possibly underestimated. Spike-specific TCR breadth and depth grew following two AZD1222 doses. The span of vaccine-associated CD4 TCRs extended across spike, with dominance at 160-218 and 743-854.

This clone was seen once. The target antigen is unknown. Germline V gene sequence: CDR1 SGHNT, CDR2 YENEEA. Germline trimming cut 4 bases from V and 4 bases from J; bases unmatched to any gene: 14. This CDR3 is 19 amino acids long. Produced via immunoSEQ multiplex PCR; TCRdb's table is partial and in-frame only. In the table there are about 51,000 clones, approximately 90% of which are singletons. This chain links TRBV11-3 with TRBJ2-1; 12 positions match TRBD1. Specimen: peripheral blood, collected 28 days after the second AZD1222 dose. The sequence came from an adult who received the AZD1222 COVID-19 vaccine. As DNA, the CDR3 is TGTGCCAGCAGCTCAGAAGATCCTGGGACAGGGGGCGCTTACAATGAGCAGTTCTTC. It is translated as CASSSEDPGTGGAYNEQFF.